This T cell receptor beta chain appears in the sequencing data of a study of blood T cell repertoires in COVID-19. The J segment lost 2 bases and the V segment lost 2 bases, leaving 1 base of the junction unmatched. Germline V gene sequence: CDR1 SGDLS, CDR2 YYNGEE. The CDR3 totals 14 residues. The protocol was immunoSEQ multiplex PCR, while the TCRdb copy is restricted to in-frame clones and leaves out a portion. The sample carries around 160,000 clones, about 87% recorded once. This clonotype was sampled from an elderly man with acute or convalescent COVID-19. Sample: peripheral blood. The chain combines TRBV9 with TRBJ1-2, with 9 bases fitting TRBD1. CDR3 residues: CASSVGQGNYGYTF. The CDR3 DNA reads TGTGCCAGCAGCGTGGGACAGGGAAACTATGGCTACACCTTC.